These 27 T cell receptor beta chains came from one sample sequenced in a study of control samples from healthy donors and cancer patients. Profiling relied on immunoSEQ multiplex PCR, and the TCRdb table lists in-frame clones only, not all of them. The data contain fewer than 95,000 clones, approximately 89% of them singletons. What was sequenced was blood. Receptors were obtained from a man aged 30 to 39 in good health.

V gene TRBV6-5 combines with J gene TRBJ2-1, with 9 nucleotides matching TRBD2. CDR1 and CDR2 (germline): MNHEY, SVGAGI. With V trimmed by 8 bases and J by 9 bases, 11 bases remained unmatched. This CDR3 has 14 amino acids. Here the CDR3 reads CASLQAGGGGEQFF. The DNA of the CDR3 is TGTGCCAGCCTTCAAGCGGGGGGAGGGGGTGAGCAGTTCTTC.

This clone was detected once. J is TRBJ2-1 and V is TRBV6-6; 12 nucleotides align to TRBD2. CDR1 is MNHNY, CDR2 SVGAGI, per germline (reference sequence). V dropped 6 bases and J dropped 6; count of bases not matched to a gene: 12. The CDR3 totals 17 residues. CDR3 region: CASSRGLAGPQFNEQFF. Here the CDR3 DNA reads TGTGCCAGCAGCCGAGGACTAGCGGGGCCCCAATTCAATGAGCAGTTCTTC.

This chain uses TRBV2 with TRBJ2-7; TRBD2 agrees at 8 bases. CDR3 length equals 13 residues. Trimming cost V 6 bases and J 3 bases; bases outside gene matches: 4. From germline, CDR1 is SNHLY and CDR2 FYNNEI. This CDR3 reads CASREGLGYEQYV. The CDR3 DNA is TGTGCCAGCAGGGAGGGACTAGGCTACGAGCAGTACGTC.

V and J are TRBV6-2 or TRBV6-3 and TRBJ2-7; 7 bases are a match to TRBD1. The V segment lost 4 bases and the J segment 2 bases; nucleotides outside the gene matches: 11. Germline V gives CDR1 MNHEY, CDR2 SVGEGT. The CDR3 has 16 residues. The DNA for the CDR3 is TGTGCCAGCAGTTCCCTCTCCGAGGGGGCGACCTACGAGCAGTACTTC. It yields the protein CASSSLSEGATYEQYF.

The V call is TRBV20-1, the J call TRBJ1-1, with 7 positions matching TRBD1. This CDR3 comprises 15 residues. Germline loops: CDR1 DFQATT, CDR2 SNEGSKA (reference sequence). V shed 4 bases, J shed 0 bases, and the junction held 8 bases outside the gene matches. CDR3 in amino acids: CSANEQGFMNTEAFF. Here the CDR3 DNA reads TGCAGTGCTAATGAACAGGGGTTCATGAACACTGAAGCTTTCTTT.

The chain combines TRBV19 with TRBJ1-5; 8 bases fit TRBD1. Trimming cost V 5 bases and J 7 bases; bases outside gene matches: 7. CDR1 and CDR2 (germline): LNHDA, SQIVND (reference sequence). There are 14 residues in the CDR3. The CDR3 is CASSPPGGFQPQHF. The CDR3 DNA reads as TGTGCCAGTAGTCCCCCAGGGGGCTTCCAGCCCCAGCATTTT.

This chain joins TRBV19 and TRBJ1-3; 7 bases align to TRBD1. The CDR3 runs to 16 residues. The trim removed 6 bases at V and 2 bases at J, leaving 10 bases unmatched. CDR1 LNHDA and CDR2 SQIVND come from the germline V gene (reference sequence). In DNA, the CDR3 is TGTGCCAGTAGACACACAGGGGCGGTCGCTGGAAACACCATATATTTT. It is translated as CASRHTGAVAGNTIYF. Full variable domain (outside the CDR3, taken from reference TRBV19 and TRBJ1-3): DGGITQSPKYLFRKEGQNVTLSCEQNLNHDAMYWYRQDPGQGLRLIYYSQIVNDFQKGDIAEGYSVSREKKESFPLTVTSAQKNPTAFYLCASRHTGAVAGNTIYFGEGSWLTVV.

This clone was counted once. J is TRBJ1-4 and V is TRBV25-1, with 7 bases fitting TRBD1. CDR3 length: 18 residues. Germline loops: CDR1 MGHDK, CDR2 SYGVNS. Losses at the gene ends were 1 base for V and 1 base for J; bases not matched to a gene: 9. DNA for the CDR3: TGTGCCAGCAGTGAATTAGCGGGACAGATTGGAACTAATGAAAAACTGTTTTTT. Translated: CASSELAGQIGTNEKLFF.

This chain links TRBV30 with TRBJ1-2, with D maybe TRBD1 (6 bases). Germline V gene data show CDR1 as GTSNPN and CDR2 as SVGIG (reference sequence). CDR3 size: 13 residues. V lost 5 bases and J lost 4, with 14 bases in between. CDR3 protein: CAWSVGGFYGYTF. The CDR3 region has the DNA TGTGCCTGGTCCGTCGGGGGCTTCTATGGCTACACCTTC.

The chain couples TRBV6-5 to TRBJ1-5; 7 nucleotides match TRBD1. Unmatched junction bases numbered 8, after V lost 5 bases and J lost 7 bases. CDR3 length equals 14 residues. Germline assignment: CDR1 MNHEY and CDR2 SVGAGI. DNA for the CDR3: TGTGCCAGCAGTAGACAGGGAGTTCAACAGCCCCAGCATTTT. Protein product: CASSRQGVQQPQHF.

The chain uses TRBV14 and TRBJ2-1; weak D call: TRBD1 (5 bases). Germline values: CDR1 SGHDN, CDR2 FVKESK. V lost 1 base to trimming and J lost 8 bases, with 18 bases between them. The CDR3 is made up of 16 amino acids. The CDR3 bases are TGTGCCAGCAGCCAAGGAATAATGGGGCCCGACCATGAGCAGTTCTTC. Residues: CASSQGIMGPDHEQFF.

The chain has TRBV7-9 and TRBJ1-1; D unclear. From germline, CDR1 is SEHNR and CDR2 FQNEAQ (reference sequence). This CDR3 contains 12 residues. Trimming took 5 bases from V and 8 from J, leaving 12 bases between them. The CDR3: CASSQGSGEAFF. The CDR3 DNA sequence: TGTGCCAGCAGCCAAGGGTCCGGAGAAGCTTTCTTT.

V gene TRBV24-1 combines with J gene TRBJ1-3; D call uncertain. The CDR3 covers 14 residues. Per germline, CDR1 KGHDR and CDR2 SFDVKD. V was pared by 2 bases and J by 4 bases, with 8 bases between. As DNA, the CDR3 is TGTGCCACCAGTGATTCGACGACAGGAAACACCATATATTTT. As protein: CATSDSTTGNTIYF.

The chain links TRBV19 to TRBJ2-6; the D is unclear. The CDR3 has 17 residues. Germline V gene lookup returns CDR1 LNHDA and CDR2 SQIVND (reference sequence). Trimming took 4 bases from V and 0 from J, leaving 13 bases between them. CDR3 protein: CASSTGRDRSGANVLTF. Written as DNA, the CDR3 is TGTGCCAGTAGTACTGGCAGAGACCGCTCTGGGGCCAACGTCCTGACTTTC.

The CDR3 region has the DNA TGTGCCAGTCGACCTGGACAGGGGACCACCTACGAGCAGTACGTC. It specifies CASRPGQGTTYEQYV. V is TRBV6-5 and J is TRBJ2-7; 9 bases map to TRBD1. After removal of 9 bases from V and 2 bases from J, the junction contained 11 bases not matched to a gene. CDR1 is MNHEY, CDR2 SVGAGI, per germline. The CDR3 sequence is 15 residues long.

The J gene is TRBJ2-5, the V gene TRBV19, with 8 bases matching TRBD2. V lost 3 bases, J lost 9 bases, and 12 bases stayed unmatched. CDR1 is LNHDA and CDR2 is SQIVND in the germline V gene (reference sequence). CDR3 size: 15 residues. In nucleotides, the CDR3 is TGTGCCAGTAGTATGGACGGGGGGGATTCCTGGCCCCAGTACTTC. This codes for CASSMDGGDSWPQYF.

This chain links TRBV29-1 with TRBJ2-2; no reliable D call. Germline V CDR1 and CDR2: SQVTM, ANQGSEA. This CDR3 contains 12 residues. The V gene lost 7 bases and the J gene lost 2 bases, with 8 bases spanning the gap. CDR3: CSGSSNTGELFF. CDR3 DNA: TGCAGCGGATCCTCTAACACCGGGGAGCTGTTTTTT.

The gene calls are TRBV6-1 and TRBJ2-7; the D gene is possibly TRBD1 (5 bases). The CDR3 sequence is 13 residues long. Looked up from germline, CDR1 is MNHNS and CDR2 is SASEGT. V dropped 2 bases and J dropped 6 bases, with 11 bases sitting between them. CDR3 sequence reads: CASSEQVGLEQYF. The CDR3 DNA follows: TGTGCCAGCAGTGAACAAGTGGGGCTCGAGCAGTACTTC.

The V gene is TRBV28, the J gene TRBJ2-5; no clear D gene. The V gene lost 2 bases and the J gene lost 1 base, with 8 bases spanning the gap. There are 14 residues in the CDR3. From germline, CDR1 is MDHEN and CDR2 SYDVKM. The CDR3 protein is CASSLGSFQETQYF. In DNA, the CDR3 is TGTGCCAGCAGTTTAGGCAGCTTCCAAGAGACCCAGTACTTC.

In its sample, this clone was seen a few times. V gene TRBV2 combines with J gene TRBJ2-3, with D perhaps being TRBD1 or TRBD2 (6 bases each). This CDR3 region has 13 residues. Per germline, CDR1 SNHLY and CDR2 FYNNEI. Trimming took 7 bases from V and 5 from J, leaving 13 bases between them. CDR3 in DNA: TGTGCCAGCATCGGGGGCCCCCAAGATACGCAGTATTTT. It yields the protein CASIGGPQDTQYF.

The gene calls are TRBV19 and TRBJ1-6; D is perhaps TRBD1 (6 bases). V lost 2 bases to trimming and J lost 6 bases, with 17 bases between them. This CDR3 contains 17 residues. Germline values: CDR1 LNHDA, CDR2 SQIVND (reference sequence). This chain's CDR3 is CASSITPTGFGNSPLHF. The CDR3 nucleotides read TGTGCCAGTAGTATAACGCCGACAGGTTTCGGTAATTCACCCCTCCACTTT.

This chain links TRBV5-4 with TRBJ2-3; a weak D match, TRBD2 (7 bases). V was shortened by 4 bases and J by 2 bases, with 17 bases between the two germline ends. This CDR3 has 16 residues. Germline-derived CDR1 and CDR2 are SGHNT and YYREEE (reference sequence). As DNA, the CDR3 is TGTGCCAGCAGCCGCGGGGGCCGCCGCAACACAGATACGCAGTATTTT. Its translation: CASSRGGRRNTDTQYF.

V usage is TRBV7-8 and J usage is TRBJ2-4, with 11 bases fitting TRBD2. Trimming took 1 base from V and 0 from J; bases not matched to a gene: 8. Germline values: CDR1 SGHVS, CDR2 FQNEAQ. CDR3 length: 19 amino acids. CDR3 sequence: CASSLDQLAGGLAKNIQYF. The CDR3 DNA is TGTGCCAGCAGCTTAGATCAGCTAGCGGGGGGATTAGCCAAAAACATTCAGTACTTC.

The chain links TRBV19 to TRBJ1-2; D is uncertain. V shed 7 bases and J shed 2 bases, with 11 bases lying between them. Germline V gives CDR1 LNHDA, CDR2 SQIVND (reference sequence). The CDR3 has 13 residues. CDR3 sequence (DNA): TGTGCCAGTATCGGCCGGTTAAACTATGGCTACACCTTC. Its protein is CASIGRLNYGYTF.

This sequence joins TRBV5-1 and TRBJ1-1; D unclear. Germline CDR1 SGHRS, CDR2 YFSETQ. V was clipped by 1 base and J by 0 bases, with 7 bases between them. The CDR3 covers 14 residues. This chain's CDR3 is CASSLSVLNTEAFF. The CDR3 region has the DNA TGCGCCAGCAGCTTGTCAGTCCTGAACACTGAAGCTTTCTTT.

The J gene is TRBJ2-3, the V gene TRBV6-1; D not certain. The CDR3 sequence is 11 residues long. V shed 3 bases and J shed 6 bases, with 4 bases lying between them. Germline CDR1 is MNHNS and CDR2 is SASEGT. CDR3 nucleotide sequence: TGTGCCAGCAGTGAGCTCGATACGCAGTATTTT. Translation: CASSELDTQYF.

V and J are TRBV7-9 and TRBJ1-2, with a weak D call TRBD1 (6 bases). Per the germline V gene, CDR1 is SEHNR and CDR2 is FQNEAQ (reference sequence). The CDR3 totals 15 residues. Trimming pared 5 bases from V and 1 base from J, leaving 14 bases between. This CDR3 reads CASSPRQEVNYGYTF. The CDR3 region has the DNA TGTGCCAGCAGCCCTAGACAGGAGGTTAACTATGGCTACACCTTC. Combining the CDR3 with reference TRBV7-9 and TRBJ1-2 gives the whole variable domain DTGVSQNPRHKITKRGQNVTFRCDPISEHNRLYWYRQTLGQGPEFLTYFQNEAQLEKSRLLSDRFSAERPKGSFSTLEIQRTEQGDSAMYLCASSPRQEVNYGYTFGSGTRLTVV.